A single sample gave rise to the 9 T cell receptor beta chains below, sequenced in a study of blood T cell repertoires in COVID-19. TCRdb's table, derived via immunoSEQ multiplex PCR, lists solely in-frame clones and lacks some. Among 71,000 or so clones listed, roughly 80% were seen once. The sample was peripheral blood. Receptor source: an older man with acute or convalescent COVID-19.

The chain links TRBV30 to TRBJ2-2; 9 nucleotides agree with TRBD2. The CDR3 has 14 residues. After removal of 4 bases from V and 5 bases from J, the junction contained 5 bases not matched to a gene. CDR1 is GTSNPN, CDR2 SVGIG, per germline (reference sequence). The CDR3 DNA is TGTGCCTGGACTGGCGGGAGGGAAACCGGGGAGCTGTTTTTT. It translates to CAWTGGRETGELFF.

The chain has TRBV9 and TRBJ1-2; maybe TRBD1 (5 bases). In germline, CDR1 is SGDLS, CDR2 YYNGEE. The length of the CDR3 is 15 residues. The V end lost 5 bases, the J end lost 8 bases, and 22 bases lay between the germline ends. The CDR3 region is CASSRAGPTPRGYTF. The CDR3 DNA is TGTGCCAGCAGTCGGGCAGGGCCCACTCCTCGGGGCTACACCTTC.

J is TRBJ1-1 and V is TRBV7-3; 8 nucleotides match TRBD1. The V segment lost 6 bases and the J segment 4 bases; nucleotides outside the gene matches: 13. Germline V gives CDR1 SGHTA, CDR2 FQGTGA. The CDR3 consists of 16 residues. In DNA form, the CDR3 reads TGTGCCAGCAGACCGATGGACAGGGTGGATTTCACTGAAGCTTTCTTT. It codes for CASRPMDRVDFTEAFF. The complete variable domain, with remaining parts taken from reference TRBV7-3 and TRBJ1-1, reads GAGVSQTPSNKVTEKGKYVELRCDPISGHTALYWYRQSLGQGPEFLIYFQGTGAADDSGLPNDRFFAVRPEGSVSTLKIQRTERGDSAVYLCASRPMDRVDFTEAFFGQGTRLTVV.

This chain connects TRBV30 to TRBJ2-6, with TRBD2 as a possible D gene (6 bases). This CDR3 comprises 13 residues. Germline CDR1 reads GTSNPN; CDR2 reads SVGIG (reference sequence). CDR3 protein: CGGLAGGANVLTF. CDR3 DNA: TGTGGGGGCTTGGCGGGAGGGGCCAACGTCCTGACTTTC.

In DNA, the CDR3 is TGTGCCAGCAGGTCCCCGGGACAGATTAGCAATCAGCCCCAGCATTTT. This codes for CASRSPGQISNQPQHF. The V and J genes are TRBV28 and TRBJ1-5, with 7 bases lining up with TRBD1. The CDR3 is 16 residues long. CDR1 and CDR2 (germline): MDHEN, SYDVKM. J lost 0 bases, V lost 6 bases, and 8 bases had no gene match.

This sequence joins TRBV12-3 or TRBV12-4 and TRBJ2-1; 9 bases align to TRBD1. The CDR3 loop spans 11 amino acids. The V gene end was trimmed by 7 bases and the J gene end by 12 bases; junction bases not matched to a gene: 4. CDR3 DNA: TGTGCCAGCACCTACAGGGGGCGGCAGTTCTTC. This encodes CASTYRGRQFF.

The V gene is TRBV7-3, the J gene TRBJ2-1; TRBD2 matches 9 bases. The germline CDR1 and CDR2 sequences are SGHTA and FQGTGA. After removal of 1 base from V and 5 bases from J, the junction contained 12 bases not matched to a gene. The CDR3 extends over 18 amino acids. CDR3 sequence: CASSLIGLAGKSDNEQFF. The CDR3 coding sequence is TGTGCCAGCAGCTTAATAGGGCTAGCGGGGAAATCAGACAATGAGCAGTTCTTC.

The chain combines TRBV5-1 with TRBJ2-7; no firm D call. Trimming took 0 bases from V and 2 from J, leaving 12 bases between them. The CDR3 has 15 amino acids. CDR1 SGHRS and CDR2 YFSETQ come from the germline V gene. CDR3 bases: TGCGCCAGCAGCTTGGGACAAACGTCCGCCTACGAGCAGTACTTC. This gives the protein CASSLGQTSAYEQYF. The full variable domain, completed using reference TRBV5-1 and TRBJ2-7, is KAGVTQTPRYLIKTRGQQVTLSCSPISGHRSVSWYQQTPGQGLQFLFEYFSETQRNKGNFPGRFSGRQFSNSRSEMNVSTLELGDSALYLCASSLGQTSAYEQYFGPGTRLTVT.

The chain links TRBV24-1 to TRBJ2-1; a possible D gene is TRBD2 (5 bases). The germline CDR1 and CDR2 sequences are KGHDR and SFDVKD. The CDR3 consists of 15 residues. Trimming took 6 bases from V and 3 from J, leaving 14 bases between them. CDR3 amino acids: CATSHKDSRYNEQFF. The CDR3 coding sequence is TGTGCCACCAGTCACAAGGACTCGCGCTACAATGAGCAGTTCTTC.